This entry lists 13 T cell receptor beta chains sequenced from one sample in a study of blood T cell repertoires in COVID-19. TCRdb's copy holds only in-frame clones and misses some; the assay was immunoSEQ multiplex PCR. The sample has under 100,000 clones, approximately 87% seen once. Sample: peripheral blood. The receptor source for this set is a human donor in a cohort sampled during active COVID-19.

This sequence joins TRBV18 and TRBJ1-1, with no clear D. The germline V gene encodes CDR1 KGHSH and CDR2 LQKENI. V was pared by 5 bases and J by 1 base, with 11 bases between. CDR3 length equals 14 residues. Written as DNA, the CDR3 is TGTGCCAGCTCAAATTTCGGGGAGAACACTGAAGCTTTCTTT. This gives the protein CASSNFGENTEAFF.

This chain connects TRBV7-4 to TRBJ2-1; TRBD2 is a possible D gene (5 bases). This CDR3 spans 14 amino acids. Per germline, CDR1 SGHVT and CDR2 SQSDAQ. Trimming removed 4 bases from V and 14 bases from J, with 21 bases in between. The CDR3 coding sequence is TGTGCCAGCAGCTCCCCATGCGCGGGTTGGGTAGAGTTCTTC. Encoded protein: CASSSPCAGWVEFF. Combining the CDR3 with reference TRBV7-4 and TRBJ2-1 gives the whole variable domain GAGVSQSPRYKVAKRGRDVALRCDSISGHVTLYWYRQTLGQGSEVLTYSQSDAQRDKSGRPSGRFSAERPERSVSTLKIQRTEQGDSAVYLCASSSPCAGWVEFFGPGTRLTVL.

This clone was detected a few times. The chain employs TRBV28 and TRBJ2-7; 11 positions agree with TRBD2. The CDR3 spans 17 residues. Per the germline V gene, CDR1 is MDHEN and CDR2 is SYDVKM. V lost 2 bases, J lost 2 bases, and 8 bases stayed unmatched. The CDR3 protein is CASSLLSSGGPTYEQYF. The CDR3 DNA reads TGTGCCAGCAGTTTACTATCTAGCGGGGGGCCGACCTACGAGCAGTACTTC.

This clone was seen once. The chain has TRBV6-5 and TRBJ1-1; 9 bases fit TRBD1. The V gene end was trimmed by 6 bases and the J gene end by 3 bases; junction bases not matched to a gene: 8. Germline-derived CDR1 and CDR2 are MNHEY and SVGAGI. This CDR3 contains 15 residues. CDR3 DNA: TGTGCCAGCAGCCGCGGGGACAGGGCGCACACTGAAGCTTTCTTT. As protein: CASSRGDRAHTEAFF.

This chain uses TRBV6-5 with TRBJ1-6; D not resolved. Trimming removed 8 bases from V and 0 bases from J, with 8 bases in between. The CDR3 has 14 amino acids. The V gene's germline CDR1 is MNHEY and CDR2 SVGAGI. The CDR3 here is CASRGSSYNSPLHF. CDR3 sequence (DNA): TGTGCCAGCCGAGGGAGCTCCTATAATTCACCCCTCCACTTT.

The rearrangement links TRBV30 to TRBJ2-2; 10 nucleotides line up with TRBD1. The CDR3 sequence is 15 residues long. Losses at the gene ends were 2 bases for V and 6 bases for J; bases not matched to a gene: 6. The germline V gene has CDR1 GTSNPN and CDR2 SVGIG (reference sequence). CDR3 region: CAWSSGTGVAGELFF. CDR3 in DNA: TGTGCCTGGAGTTCCGGGACAGGGGTTGCCGGGGAGCTGTTTTTT.

The chain employs TRBV6-5 and TRBJ1-6; D possibly corresponds to TRBD1 (6 bases). The CDR3 consists of 13 residues. Trimming took 6 bases from V and 10 from J, leaving 13 bases between them. CDR1 and CDR2 (germline): MNHEY, SVGAGI. The CDR3 region has the DNA TGTGCCAGCAGAAGGACAGAACAATCACCCCTCCACTTT. Its translation: CASRRTEQSPLHF.

This rearrangement joins TRBV6-5 to TRBJ1-1; the match to TRBD1 covers 7 bases. The V segment lost 9 bases and the J segment 6 bases; nucleotides outside the gene matches: 7. The CDR3 spans 12 residues. Germline lookup yields CDR1 MNHEY and CDR2 SVGAGI. The CDR3 spells CASRDSVAEAFF. For the CDR3, the DNA is TGTGCCAGTAGGGACAGTGTGGCTGAAGCTTTCTTT.

This clone was observed a handful of times. The chain has TRBV4-2 and TRBJ1-3, with 7 bases identical to TRBD1. CDR3 size: 15 residues. CDR1 LGHNA and CDR2 YNFKEQ come from the germline V gene. Trimming removed 8 bases from V and 0 bases from J; junction bases left unmatched: 7. CDR3 sequence: CASRETGSSGNTIYF. The CDR3 DNA follows: TGTGCCAGCCGGGAGACAGGGTCCTCTGGAAACACCATATATTTT.

This clone was seen only a few times. The rearrangement joins TRBV7-9 to TRBJ1-6; 7 bases line up with TRBD1. The CDR3 length is 16 residues. Germline-derived CDR1 and CDR2 are SEHNR and FQNEAQ (reference sequence). V was clipped by 5 bases and J by 9 bases; unmatched bases: 13. CDR3 DNA sequence: TGTGCCAGCAGCCCTATCGGAGGGGGCATCGTTTCACCCCTCCACTTT. Amino acids: CASSPIGGGIVSPLHF.

This clone was seen just once. The chain recombines TRBV27 with TRBJ1-1, with D unresolved. The germline V gene encodes CDR1 MNHEY and CDR2 SMNVEV (reference sequence). The length of the CDR3 is 19 residues. Trimming cost V 0 bases and J 3 bases, with 23 bases left between them. CDR3 sequence (DNA): TGTGCCAGCAGTTTATCGCCGTTCGTTAGGACTCCAAGGCACACTGAAGCTTTCTTT. Translating gives CASSLSPFVRTPRHTEAFF.

The chain has TRBV3-1 (or the pseudogene TRBV3-2) and TRBJ2-1; 12 bases fit TRBD2. V shed 4 bases and J 7 bases; nucleotides not matched to a gene: 5. The germline V gene has CDR1 LGHDT and CDR2 YNNKEL (reference sequence). CDR3 length equals 15 residues. The CDR3 is CASSLGLAGLNEQFF. The DNA of the CDR3 is TGTGCCAGCAGCCTCGGACTAGCGGGGCTGAATGAGCAGTTCTTC.

Note on this clone: Other DNA sequences of this sample code for an identical CDR3. V and J are TRBV9 and TRBJ2-7; 8 nucleotides line up with TRBD1. Trimming cost V 0 bases and J 3 bases; bases outside gene matches: 2. CDR1 SGDLS and CDR2 YYNGEE come from the germline V gene. The CDR3 totals 14 residues. CDR3 DNA: TGTGCCAGCAGCGTAGGACAGGGGATCTACGAGCAGTACTTC. Its translation is CASSVGQGIYEQYF.